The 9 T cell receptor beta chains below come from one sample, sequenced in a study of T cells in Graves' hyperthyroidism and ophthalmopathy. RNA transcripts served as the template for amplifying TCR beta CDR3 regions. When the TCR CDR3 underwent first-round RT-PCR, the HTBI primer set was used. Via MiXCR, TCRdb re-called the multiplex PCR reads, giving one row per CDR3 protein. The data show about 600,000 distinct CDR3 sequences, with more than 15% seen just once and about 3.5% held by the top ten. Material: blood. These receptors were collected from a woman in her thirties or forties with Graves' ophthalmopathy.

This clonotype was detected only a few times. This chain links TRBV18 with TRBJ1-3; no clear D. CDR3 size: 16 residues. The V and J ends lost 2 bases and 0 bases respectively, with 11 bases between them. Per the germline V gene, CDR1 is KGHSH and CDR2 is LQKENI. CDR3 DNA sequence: TGTGCCAGCTCACCATCCAACGGGGTCTCTGGAAACACCATATATTTT. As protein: CASSPSNGVSGNTIYF. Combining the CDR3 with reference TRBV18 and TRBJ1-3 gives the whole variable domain NAGVMQNPRHLVRRRGQEARLRCSPMKGHSHVYWYRQLPEEGLKFMVYLQKENIIDESGMPKERFSAEFPKEGPSILRIQQVVRGDSAAYFCASSPSNGVSGNTIYFGEGSWLTVV.

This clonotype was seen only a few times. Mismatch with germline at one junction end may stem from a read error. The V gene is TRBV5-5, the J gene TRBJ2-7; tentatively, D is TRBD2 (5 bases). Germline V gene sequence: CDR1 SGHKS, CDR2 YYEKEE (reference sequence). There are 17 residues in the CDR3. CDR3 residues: CASSLYPVALGSYEQYF. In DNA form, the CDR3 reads TGCGCCAGCAGCTTGTACCCAGTAGCGTTGGGCTCCTACGAGCAGTACTTC. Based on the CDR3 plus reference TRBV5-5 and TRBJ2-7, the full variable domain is DAGVTQSPTHLIKTRGQQVTLRCSPISGHKSVSWYQQVLGQGPQFIFQYYEKEERGRGNFPDRFSARQFPNYSSELNVNALLLGDSALYLCASSLYPVALGSYEQYFGPGTRLTVT.

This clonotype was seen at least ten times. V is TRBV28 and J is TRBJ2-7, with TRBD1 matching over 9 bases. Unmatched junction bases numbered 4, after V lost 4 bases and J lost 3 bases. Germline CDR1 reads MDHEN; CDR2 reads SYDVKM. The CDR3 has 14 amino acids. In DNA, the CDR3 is TGTGCCAGCAGTTCGGGACAGGGAAACTACGAGCAGTACTTC. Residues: CASSSGQGNYEQYF. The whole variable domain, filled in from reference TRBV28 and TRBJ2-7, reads DVKVTQSSRYLVKRTGEKVFLECVQDMDHENMFWYRQDPGLGLRLIYFSYDVKMKEKGDIPEGYSVSREKKERFSLILESASTNQTSMYLCASSSGQGNYEQYFGPGTRLTVT.

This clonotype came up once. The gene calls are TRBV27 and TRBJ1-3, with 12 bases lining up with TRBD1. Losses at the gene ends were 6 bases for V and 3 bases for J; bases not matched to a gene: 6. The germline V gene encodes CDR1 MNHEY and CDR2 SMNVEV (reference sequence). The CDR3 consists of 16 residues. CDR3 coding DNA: TGTGCCAGCAGGCCGGGACAGGGGGCCGGTGGAAACACCATATATTTT. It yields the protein CASRPGQGAGGNTIYF.

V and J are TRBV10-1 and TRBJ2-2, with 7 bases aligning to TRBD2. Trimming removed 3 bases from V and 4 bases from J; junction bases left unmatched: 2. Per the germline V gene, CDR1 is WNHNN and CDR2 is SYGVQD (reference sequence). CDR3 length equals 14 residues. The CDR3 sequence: CASSEAGRTGELFF. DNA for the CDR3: TGCGCCAGCAGTGAAGCGGGACGCACCGGGGAGCTGTTTTTT.

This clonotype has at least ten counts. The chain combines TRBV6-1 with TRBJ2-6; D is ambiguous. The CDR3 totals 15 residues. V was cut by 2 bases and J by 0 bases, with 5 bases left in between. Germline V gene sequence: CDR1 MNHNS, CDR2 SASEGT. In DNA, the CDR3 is TGTGCCAGCAGTGAAAACCCCTCTGGGGCCAACGTCCTGACTTTC. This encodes CASSENPSGANVLTF.

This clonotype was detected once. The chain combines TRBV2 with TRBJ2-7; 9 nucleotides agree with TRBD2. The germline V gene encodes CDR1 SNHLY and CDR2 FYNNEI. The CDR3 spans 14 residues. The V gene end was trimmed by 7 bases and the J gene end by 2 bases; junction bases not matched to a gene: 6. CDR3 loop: CASKPTSGPYEQYF. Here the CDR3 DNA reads TGTGCCAGCAAACCGACTAGCGGCCCCTACGAGCAGTACTTC.

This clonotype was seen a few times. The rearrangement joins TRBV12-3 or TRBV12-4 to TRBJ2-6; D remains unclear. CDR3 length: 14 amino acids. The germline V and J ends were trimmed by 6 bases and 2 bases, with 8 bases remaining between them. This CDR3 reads CASSWFTGANVLTF. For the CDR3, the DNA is TGTGCCAGCAGCTGGTTTACTGGGGCCAACGTCCTGACTTTC.

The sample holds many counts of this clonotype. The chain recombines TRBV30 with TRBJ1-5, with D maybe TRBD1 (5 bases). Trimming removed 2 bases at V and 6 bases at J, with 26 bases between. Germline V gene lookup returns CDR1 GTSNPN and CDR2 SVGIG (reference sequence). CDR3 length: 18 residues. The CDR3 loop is CAWSPSWDPGRYGQPQHF. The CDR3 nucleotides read TGTGCCTGGAGTCCCTCGTGGGACCCCGGGAGGTATGGTCAGCCCCAGCATTTT.